These 17 T cell receptor beta chains originate from one sample sequenced in a study of blood T cell repertoires in COVID-19. Generated by immunoSEQ multiplex PCR, the TCRdb table keeps only in-frame clones and is missing some. The sample carries hundreds of thousands of clones, approximately 90% recorded once. Sequencing used PBMCs or T cells enriched from blood (not recorded which). These receptor sequences come from a woman in her forties who had recovered from COVID-19.

The chain combines TRBV3-1 (or the pseudogene TRBV3-2) with TRBJ1-1; tentative D call: TRBD1 (5 bases). Trimming removed 2 bases at V and 0 bases at J, with 13 bases between. The length of the CDR3 is 16 residues. From germline, CDR1 is LGHDT and CDR2 YNNKEL (reference sequence). In DNA, the CDR3 is TGTGCCAGCAGCCAATGGGGGGGAAATTTGAACACTGAAGCTTTCTTT. Translating gives CASSQWGGNLNTEAFF.

The J gene is TRBJ2-3, the V gene TRBV19, with TRBD1 identical over 7 bases. The CDR3 totals 16 residues. Per the germline V gene, CDR1 is LNHDA and CDR2 is SQIVND (reference sequence). V dropped 5 bases and J dropped 5; count of bases not matched to a gene: 13. The CDR3 bases are TGTGCCAGTAGTTTAGGGGGCGACAGTTCCGTAGATACGCAGTATTTT. Its protein is CASSLGGDSSVDTQYF.

The rearrangement uses TRBV10-3 and TRBJ1-1, with TRBD1 identical over 8 bases. V lost 6 bases and J lost 6; bases outside the gene matches: 6. The germline CDR1 and CDR2 sequences are ENHRY and SYGVKD. This CDR3 is 13 amino acids long. CDR3 nucleotide sequence: TGTGCCATCAGGGAGGACAGGGACTCTGAAGCTTTCTTT. This encodes CAIREDRDSEAFF.

V is TRBV6-5 and J is TRBJ1-5, with 7 bases aligning to TRBD1. The CDR3 extends over 13 amino acids. Per germline, CDR1 MNHEY and CDR2 SVGAGI. Trimming cost V 6 bases and J 4 bases; bases outside gene matches: 3. CDR3 sequence: CASRDRFNQPQHF. CDR3 nucleotides: TGTGCCAGCAGGGACAGGTTTAATCAGCCCCAGCATTTT.

This chain joins TRBV24-1 and TRBJ2-3, with 15 bases matching TRBD2. The J segment lost 4 bases and the V segment lost 1 base, leaving 2 bases of the junction unmatched. The CDR3 covers 17 residues. CDR1 and CDR2 from the germline V gene are KGHDR and SFDVKD. Here the CDR3 reads CATSDFGLAGGSDTQYF. The CDR3 DNA reads TGTGCCACCAGTGATTTCGGACTAGCGGGAGGGTCAGATACGCAGTATTTT.

The V gene is TRBV29-1, the J gene TRBJ2-7; D may be TRBD2 (5 bases). Per the germline V gene, CDR1 is SQVTM and CDR2 is ANQGSEA. There are 16 residues in the CDR3. Trimming pared 6 bases from V and 4 bases from J, leaving 25 bases between. The CDR3 DNA reads as TGCAGCGTCGAATCTGGGGAGACAACGCTTCCGTACGAGCAGTACTTC. It translates to CSVESGETTLPYEQYF.

This chain connects TRBV19 to TRBJ1-6; 7 positions agree with TRBD1. CDR1 LNHDA and CDR2 SQIVND come from the germline V gene (reference sequence). The V segment lost 5 bases and the J segment 8 bases; nucleotides outside the gene matches: 9. This CDR3 has 15 amino acids. The CDR3 DNA is TGTGCCAGTAGTGGCTACAGGGGAAATTATTCACCCCTCCACTTT. Translation: CASSGYRGNYSPLHF.

The chain has TRBV28 and TRBJ1-1, with D unclear. The V end was cut by 8 bases, the J end by 2 bases, with 9 bases between. The CDR3 contains 12 residues. Germline V lookup: CDR1 MDHEN, CDR2 SYDVKM. CDR3 loop: CASVERNTEAFF. CDR3 DNA sequence: TGTGCCAGCGTAGAGAGAAACACTGAAGCTTTCTTT.

This clone was counted a few times. The chain uses TRBV7-9 and TRBJ2-1; 11 nucleotides align to TRBD2. Germline-derived CDR1 and CDR2 are SEHNR and FQNEAQ (reference sequence). Trimming took 3 bases from V and 6 from J; bases not matched to a gene: 7. This CDR3 contains 16 residues. In DNA form, the CDR3 reads TGTGCCAGCAGCTTGGTCTCGGGACTAGCGGCCAATGAGCAGTTCTTC. Amino acid sequence: CASSLVSGLAANEQFF.

V gene TRBV7-8 combines with J gene TRBJ1-1; D unclear. The CDR3 runs to 13 residues. Trimming cost V 1 base and J 4 bases, with 7 bases left between them. CDR1 and CDR2 (germline): SGHVS, FQNEAQ. The chain's CDR3 is CASSLERVTEAFF. DNA for the CDR3: TGTGCCAGCAGCTTAGAACGGGTCACTGAAGCTTTCTTT. The full variable domain, in which reference TRBV7-8 and TRBJ1-1 provide the parts outside the CDR3, is GAGVSQSPRYKVAKRGQDVALRCDPISGHVSLFWYQQALGQGPEFLTYFQNEAQLDKSGLPSDRFFAERPEGSVSTLKIQRTQQEDSAVYLCASSLERVTEAFFGQGTRLTVV.

In its sample, this clone was seen a few times. The chain has TRBV4-1 and TRBJ2-5, with D unresolved. Germline CDR1 and CDR2: MGHRA and YSYEKL. This CDR3 comprises 15 residues. The V and J ends lost 5 bases and 3 bases respectively, with 16 bases between them. CDR3 bases: TGCGCCAGCAGCTATCGACGGGTTAACGAAGAGACCCAGTACTTC. It codes for CASSYRRVNEETQYF.

The chain has TRBV10-1 and TRBJ1-3; D ambiguous. The CDR3 is 12 amino acids. Germline V gene data show CDR1 as WNHNN and CDR2 as SYGVQD (reference sequence). Trimming removed 7 bases from V and 0 bases from J, with 4 bases in between. DNA for the CDR3: TGCGCCAGCACCTACTCTGGAAACACCATATATTTT. Residues: CASTYSGNTIYF.

This clone was counted once. The CDR3 loop reads CASSQDPQGAGGEQFF. For the CDR3, the DNA is TGTGCCAGCAGCCAAGATCCCCAGGGGGCTGGCGGCGAGCAGTTCTTC. This chain joins TRBV3-1 (or the pseudogene TRBV3-2) and TRBJ2-1; 8 bases agree with TRBD1. V lost 0 bases, J lost 10 bases, and 11 bases stayed unmatched. The CDR3 contains 16 residues. Germline values: CDR1 LGHDT, CDR2 YNNKEL (reference sequence).

A remark on this clone: The junction shows a germline mismatch at one end, possibly a read error. The chain recombines TRBV7-9 with TRBJ2-7; 7 bases fit TRBD1. The germline gives CDR1 SEHNR, CDR2 FQNEAQ (reference sequence). The CDR3 totals 14 residues. The chain's CDR3 is CASTGDSSPYEQYF. CDR3 bases: TGTGCTAGCACCGGGGACAGCTCCCCCTACGAGCAGTACTTC.

The sample holds one count of this clone. J is TRBJ1-6 and V is TRBV2; unclear D gene. Deletions cut 6 bases from V and 0 bases from J, with 9 bases between. Per germline, CDR1 SNHLY and CDR2 FYNNEI. This CDR3 is built from 15 residues. CDR3 region: CASREEYSYNSPLHF. For the CDR3, the DNA is TGTGCCAGCAGGGAGGAGTACTCCTATAATTCACCCCTCCACTTT.

The V gene is TRBV5-1, the J gene TRBJ1-3; TRBD1 matches at 10 bases. In germline, CDR1 is SGHRS, CDR2 YFSETQ. This CDR3 is 16 amino acids long. Trimming removed 0 bases from V and 2 bases from J; junction bases left unmatched: 2. CDR3 residues: CASSLGGQGAGNTIYF. The CDR3 bases are TGCGCCAGCAGCTTGGGTGGACAGGGGGCTGGAAACACCATATATTTT.

The genes are TRBV6-2 or TRBV6-3 and TRBJ2-5, with 10 bases matching TRBD1. Germline CDR1 and CDR2: MNHEY and SVGEGT. V gave up 7 bases and J gave up 4 bases; unmatched junction bases: 9. This CDR3 spans 15 amino acids. The DNA of the CDR3 is TGTGCCAGCACCCCCTCGACAGGGGGCAGAGAGACCCAGTACTTC. Translated: CASTPSTGGRETQYF.